This paragraph reports one T cell receptor (beta chain). Its antigen remains unidentified. The data originate from a study of OX40 agonist ivuxolimab in advanced cancers. Study information: Three patients, one with hepatocellular carcinoma and two with cutaneous melanoma, responded partially. Study results and limitations: Averaging showed that CD8+ T cells had more expanded clones than CD4+ did.

Assay used: immunoSEQ multiplex PCR; TCRdb lists only in-frame clones, some missing. The sample has roughly 7,000 clones, around 86% seen once; the top ten hold about 2.1%. CDR3 length: 16 residues. The chain recombines TRBV21-1 with TRBJ1-1. TRBV21-1 is deemed a pseudogene. Specimen: CD4+ or CD8+ T cells sorted from blood, collected in a trial of the OX40 agonist ivuxolimab. This receptor was taken from an adult with an advanced solid tumor such as melanoma, head and neck, liver or kidney cancer. The CDR3 DNA reads TGTGCCAGCAGCGCACCTAAGCGGCTGATCTTCACTGAAGCTTTCTTT. It yields the protein CASSAPKRLIFTEAFF.